A selection of T cell receptor beta chains follows, all from one sample in a study of cytomegalovirus exposure and HLA in healthy donors. Using immunoSEQ multiplex PCR, the repertoire was profiled, and TCRdb retains in-frame clones only, with some absent. The table has some 130,000 clones, around 70% seen once. Sequencing was done on a sample of PBMCs. The receptors come from a male donor in good health and CMV-seronegative. Both conserved end residues are part of each CDR3. D genes are given only for firm matches. Some rows mark clone size as missing; the rest say once, few, many or name a class of expanded clone.

D gene	clone size	J gene	V gene	CDR3 protein	CDR3 DNA
TRBD1	NA	TRBJ2-5	TRBV28	CASSFSWDRAVKTQYF	TGTGCCAGCAGTTTTAGCTGGGACAGGGCTGTTAAGACCCAGTACTTC
TRBD1	NA	TRBJ1-2	TRBV28	CASSKGQGYYGYTF	TGTGCCAGCAGTAAGGGACAGGGGTACTATGGCTACACCTTC
NA	few	TRBJ1-4	TRBV7-9	CASSDQPAGREKLFF	TGTGCCAGCAGCGACCAACCAGCAGGGAGGGAAAAACTGTTTTTT
NA	NA	TRBJ2-7	TRBV29-1	CSVEGGLSYEQYF	TGCAGCGTTGAAGGGGGGCTCTCCTACGAGCAGTACTTC
NA	NA	TRBJ2-1	TRBV9	CASSVVGESYNEQFF	TGTGCCAGCAGCGTAGTAGGGGAATCCTACAATGAGCAGTTCTTC
NA	NA	TRBJ1-5	TRBV27	CASSYGSGQPQHF	TGTGCCAGCAGTTACGGGTCGGGGCAGCCCCAGCATTTT
TRBD1	NA	TRBJ1-6	TRBV7-2	CASSRDRGIGSPLHF	TGTGCCAGCAGCCGAGACAGGGGTATCGGTTCACCCCTCCACTTT
NA	once	TRBJ2-1	TRBV7-2	CASSLRQSYNEQFF	TGTGCCAGCAGCTTGAGACAGTCCTACAATGAGCAGTTCTTC
TRBD2	NA	TRBJ2-5	TRBV28	CASSPGGGRQETQYF	TGTGCCAGCAGTCCCGGGGGAGGGAGGCAAGAGACCCAGTACTTC
TRBD1	NA	TRBJ1-1	TRBV28	CASSSDPDREAFF	TGTGCCAGCAGTAGCGACCCGGACAGGGAAGCTTTCTTT
NA	NA	TRBJ1-3	TRBV4-3	CASSQVSGGSGNTIYF	TGCGCCAGCAGCCAAGTTTCCGGGGGGTCTGGAAACACCATATATTTT
TRBD2	NA	TRBJ2-2	TRBV7-8	CASSLRTSGGQGELFF	TGTGCCAGCAGCCTAAGGACTAGCGGGGGCCAAGGGGAGCTGTTTTTT
NA	NA	TRBJ2-1	TRBV7-8	CASNPNPTVGGEQFF	TGTGCCAGCAACCCGAACCCCACCGTGGGGGGTGAGCAGTTCTTC
NA	once	TRBJ1-2	TRBV5-1	CASSLDIRVDYGYTF	TGCGCCAGCAGCTTGGATATCAGGGTTGACTATGGCTACACCTTC
NA	NA	TRBJ2-2	TRBV6-4	CASSGVLLTGELFF	TGTGCCAGCAGTGGAGTTCTCCTCACCGGGGAGCTGTTTTTT
TRBD1	NA	TRBJ1-2	TRBV15	CATSRDLPGQGAGHGYTF	TGTGCCACCAGCAGAGATTTGCCGGGACAGGGGGCCGGTCATGGCTACACCTTC
NA	once	TRBJ1-5	TRBV30	CAWSVRQRNNQPQHF	TGTGCCTGGAGTGTAAGACAGCGAAACAATCAGCCCCAGCATTTT
NA	few	TRBJ2-3	TRBV6-1	CASSRRDNTDTQYF	TGTGCCAGCAGCCGACGGGACAACACAGATACGCAGTATTTT
NA	NA	TRBJ2-2	TRBV2	CASTAGIQGTGELFF	TGTGCCAGCACGGCGGGGATTCAAGGTACCGGGGAGCTGTTTTTT
NA	NA	TRBJ1-3	TRBV28	CASFPVGSGNTIYF	TGTGCCAGTTTCCCTGTCGGCTCTGGAAACACCATATATTTT
TRBD2	NA	TRBJ2-1	TRBV4-1	CASSQESGLATYNEQFF	TGCGCCAGCAGCCAAGAGTCGGGACTAGCGACCTACAATGAGCAGTTCTTC
TRBD2	NA	TRBJ2-3	TRBV27	CASSKTSGSTDTQYF	TGTGCCAGCAGTAAGACTAGCGGCAGCACAGATACGCAGTATTTT
NA	NA	TRBJ2-1	TRBV11-3	CASSLDAGPSSYNEQFF	TGTGCCAGCAGCTTAGATGCCGGTCCGAGCTCCTACAATGAGCAGTTCTTC
NA	NA	TRBJ2-5	TRBV28	CASRLDSQETQYF	TGTGCCAGCAGGCTGGACAGCCAAGAGACCCAGTACTTC
TRBD2	NA	TRBJ2-1	TRBV19	CASHDWTSGRNEQFF	TGTGCCAGCCACGACTGGACTAGTGGGAGAAATGAGCAGTTCTTC
TRBD2	NA	TRBJ2-7	TRBV14	CASSQTTSGSLGEQYF	TGTGCCAGCAGCCAAACGACTAGCGGGAGTTTAGGCGAGCAGTACTTC
NA	few	TRBJ2-5	TRBV5-4	CASSSPGESETQYF	TGTGCCAGCAGCTCCCCAGGGGAATCGGAGACCCAGTACTTC
TRBD1	few	TRBJ2-7	TRBV2	CASSGRPGQVFEQYF	TGTGCCAGCAGTGGACGACCCGGACAGGTCTTCGAGCAGTACTTC
NA	NA	TRBJ2-1	TRBV18	CASSPLDTVSNEQFF	TGTGCCAGCTCACCCCTGGACACGGTCTCCAATGAGCAGTTCTTC
NA	NA	TRBJ1-1	TRBV10-3	CAISDRGTNTEAFF	TGTGCCATCAGTGACAGGGGTACAAACACTGAAGCTTTCTTT
NA	NA	TRBJ2-5	TRBV6-4	CASRGGQKKRETQYF	TGTGCCAGCAGGGGTGGGCAGAAAAAGAGAGAGACCCAGTACTTC
NA	NA	TRBJ2-3	TRBV9	CASSHLPEADTQYF	TGTGCCAGCAGCCACCTTCCTGAGGCAGATACGCAGTATTTT
TRBD2	NA	TRBJ2-7	TRBV5-1	CASSFGTSGTMQYF	TGCGCCAGCAGCTTTGGGACTAGCGGGACTATGCAGTACTTC
NA	NA	TRBJ1-2	TRBV7-2	CASSLSFWGDWGYTF	TGTGCCAGCAGCTTATCATTCTGGGGAGACTGGGGCTACACCTTC
NA	NA	TRBJ1-2	TRBV21-1	CASSVYLQGRANYGYTF	TGTGCCAGCAGCGTTTACCTCCAGGGGAGGGCAAACTATGGCTACACCTTC
NA	NA	TRBJ2-2	TRBV4-1	CASSQEEGLNTGELFF	TGCGCCAGCAGCCAAGAGGAGGGGCTAAACACCGGGGAGCTGTTTTTT
NA	NA	TRBJ1-2	TRBV28	CASSDFQTGYGYTF	TGTGCCAGCAGTGACTTTCAAACAGGCTATGGCTACACCTTC
NA	NA	TRBJ1-5	TRBV5-1	CASSVGGRGNQPQHF	TGCGCCAGCAGCGTCGGAGGACGAGGCAATCAGCCCCAGCATTTT
NA	NA	TRBJ2-1	TRBV5-8	CASSLGGSSYNEQFF	TGTGCCAGCAGCTTGGGAGGGAGCTCCTACAATGAGCAGTTCTTC
TRBD1	NA	TRBJ2-7	TRBV19	CASSIVGQGRYEQYF	TGTGCCAGTAGTATAGTGGGACAGGGTCGGTACGAGCAGTACTTC
TRBD2	NA	TRBJ2-7	TRBV19	CASSGDSGGLEQYF	TGTGCCAGTAGTGGTGACAGCGGGGGCCTCGAGCAGTACTTC
TRBD1	NA	TRBJ1-2	TRBV5-1	CASSRDSPYGYTF	TGCGCCAGCAGCAGGGACAGTCCCTATGGCTACACCTTC
TRBD1	once	TRBJ1-6	TRBV6-1	CASSPTGDNSPLHF	TGTGCCAGCAGTCCGACAGGGGACAATTCACCCCTCCACTTT
NA	NA	TRBJ2-7	TRBV7-8	CASSLQPQGRTSGYEQYF	TGTGCCAGCAGCTTACAACCCCAGGGCAGGACGTCCGGTTACGAGCAGTACTTC
TRBD1	few	TRBJ1-2	TRBV5-5	CASSLEVRLGQGDYGYTF	TGTGCCAGCAGCTTGGAGGTTAGATTGGGACAGGGGGACTATGGCTACACCTTC
TRBD1	NA	TRBJ2-2	TRBV7-9	CASSLGQGDTGELFF	TGTGCCAGCAGCTTAGGACAGGGCGACACCGGGGAGCTGTTTTTT